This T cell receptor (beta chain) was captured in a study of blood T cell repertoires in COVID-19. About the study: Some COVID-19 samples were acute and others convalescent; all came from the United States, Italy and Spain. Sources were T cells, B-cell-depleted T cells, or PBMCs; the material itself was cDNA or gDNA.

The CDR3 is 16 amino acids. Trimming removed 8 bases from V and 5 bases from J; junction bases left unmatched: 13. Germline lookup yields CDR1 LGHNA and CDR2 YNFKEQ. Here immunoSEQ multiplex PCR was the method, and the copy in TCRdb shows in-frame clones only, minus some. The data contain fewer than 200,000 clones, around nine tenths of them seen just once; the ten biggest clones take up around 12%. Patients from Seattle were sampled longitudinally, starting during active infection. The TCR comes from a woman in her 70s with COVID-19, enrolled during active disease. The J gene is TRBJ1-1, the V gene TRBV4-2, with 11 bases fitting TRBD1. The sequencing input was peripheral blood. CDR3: CASRFGQGAHGTEAFF. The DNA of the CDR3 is TGTGCCAGCCGATTCGGACAGGGGGCGCATGGAACTGAAGCTTTCTTT.